What follows describes a single T cell receptor (beta chain). Its antigen is unknown. Base-call qualities are not available, and no considerably larger clone is one nucleotide away. The germline V gene provides CDR1 SGHDT and CDR2 YYEEEE. V is clipped by 2 bases and J by 0 bases, and the sequence between their germline boundaries is 12 bases long. Counted from cysteine to phenylalanine, this CDR3 has 15 amino acids. The CDR3 DNA has 45 bases and is translated from base 1. The sample originates from a study of regulatory T cells in long-lasting Graves disease listed by TCRdb under 2021. Notes on the research overall: To count as having persistent Graves' disease, a patient had to have received antithyroid drug treatment for over 5 years with TSH receptor autoantibodies remaining persistently positive. This study used TCR sequencing and RNA sequencing of peripheral blood to compare persistent Graves' disease patients against newly diagnosed Graves' disease patients. The study took place in China and was registered as a clinical trial. A total of about 33 samples were covered by TCR sequencing, comprising some 13 persistent and around 20 newly diagnosed Graves' disease patients. Antithyroid drugs had been taken for about 10.3 years on average by persistent Graves' disease patients in the clinical cohort. What the authors observed across the whole study: Only peripheral blood was studied, because thyroid tissue, the primary lesion, was inaccessible. Sequencing and analysis were restricted to the TCR beta chain. Preferential use of TRBV28, TRBJ1-2 and TRBJ2-5 was observed in persistent disease, whereas TRBV20-1 and TRBJ2-1 were favored in newly diagnosed disease. As a limitation, the authors acknowledged that the small sample size may reduce accuracy. Persistent Graves' disease patients showed lower TCR Shannon entropy and fewer highly expanded clones than newly diagnosed patients, suggesting clonal expansion. Patients with persistent disease shared more public clonotypes (fewer than 3,000) than newly diagnosed patients did (966).

The time point label, as the study defines it: persistent/refractory GD, antithyroid drugs over 5 years with positive TRAb. For both TCR sequencing and RNA sequencing, RNA was extracted from PBMCs using TRIzol. The diagnosis of Graves' disease was made according to American Thyroid Association guidelines. The patients came from an endocrinology department in Xi'an, China. Each patient gave approximately 10 milliliters of peripheral blood, collected in an EDTA anticoagulant tube. Ficoll Paque Plus density gradient separation was used to isolate PBMCs, and no further T cell sorting was performed. An Agilent 2100 Bioanalyzer and agarose gel were used to check RNA quality, while a NanoDrop 2000 measured RNA concentration. Library preparation employed multiplex PCR. Instrument on record: Illumina HiSeq 4000. iRepertoire HTBI primers and Arm-PCR amplification of CDR3 regions were used to construct TCR beta libraries. PCR products were gel purified before sequencing. In the original analysis: Gene usage analysis of CDR3 amino acid clonotypes relied on the approximately 68 TRBV and around 14 TRBJ segments identified across samples. Filtered high-quality paired reads were merged into contigs using COPE and FqMerger. Contigs were aligned with BLAST to IMGT TRBV, TRBD and TRBJ reference genes, and CDR3 was defined per IMGT. Clonotypes above 0.1% frequency were classified as highly expanded clones. Shannon entropy served as the measure of repertoire diversity, while the Gini coefficient captured V-J evenness. A clonotype found in more than one individual was treated as public. In-frame beta chains were kept once TCRdb had trimmed the public reads at Q25 with fastp and called clones with MiXCR. Each entry is one CDR3 protein sequence, shown with its most common DNA and genes. TCRdb's processing, not the study's, gives the V and J calls here. Recorded for this sample are under 500,000 distinct CDR3 sequences; more than 20% of them occurred a single time. In total, the top ten clones hold 20% to 25% of the sample.

This sequence was found in a female donor with Graves disease. The rearrangement combines TRBV5-6 with TRBJ2-7; the D gene identity is not certain. Material: peripheral blood mononuclear cells (PBMCs), obtained when the disease was refractory, from a patient treated with antithyroid drugs. The bases are TGTGCCAGCAGCTTAGACGTGACCACCTCCTACGAGCAGTACTTC. This sequence encodes CASSLDVTTSYEQYF.